This TCR beta chain came from a study of CD8+CD57+ T cells in acquired aplastic anemia. For sequencing, patients were chosen who had shown expansion of CD8+CD57+ cells by flow cytometry. V trimming: 4 bases; J trimming: 5 bases; junction bases outside the gene matches: 14. This CDR3 is built from 16 residues. Germline CDR1 SGHRS, CDR2 YFSETQ. Genomic DNA served as template for TCR beta VDJ and CDR3 profiling. MiXCR was run by TCRdb on the reads, yielding one entry per CDR3 protein. The sample has around 210,000 distinct CDR3 sequences; 65% are singletons. The sample comprised sorted CD4+, CD8+, or CD8+CD57+ T cells (not recorded which) from PBMCs. J is TRBJ2-7 and V is TRBV5-1; 8 positions agree with TRBD1. The receptor was derived from a human donor with aplastic anemia. The CDR3 sequence is CASSQDRTGPLDEQYF. In nucleotides, the CDR3 is TGCGCCAGCAGCCAAGATCGGACAGGGCCTCTTGACGAGCAGTACTTC.